This TCR beta chain originates from a study of blood T cell repertoires in COVID-19. In the study overall: COVID-19 samples collected from the United States, Italy and Spain covered acute and convalescent phases.

The method was immunoSEQ multiplex PCR; TCRdb's version includes in-frame clones alone and lacks a portion of them. The sample holds about 150,000 clones, about 85% seen once. CDR3 length equals 14 residues. The V gene's germline CDR1 is ENHRY and CDR2 SYGVKD. V lost 0 bases, J lost 3 bases, and 8 bases lay in between. The chain combines TRBV10-3 with TRBJ1-2; D call uncertain. The source is a woman between 55 and 75 years old with active or convalescent COVID-19. The specimen was peripheral blood. The CDR3 is CAISESGEDYGYTF. CDR3 nucleotide sequence: TGTGCCATCAGTGAGTCCGGGGAGGACTATGGCTACACCTTC.